This T cell receptor (beta chain) was recorded in a study of blood T cell repertoires in COVID-19. Study-level information: Whether acute or convalescent, the COVID-19 samples came from the United States, Italy and Spain.

Sequenced by immunoSEQ multiplex PCR; TCRdb stores in-frame clones only, minus some. The sample lists 250,000 to 300,000 clones, roughly 85% occurring once. This clone appeared a few times. Germline V CDR1 and CDR2: GTSNPN, SVGIG (reference sequence). The CDR3 loop spans 14 amino acids. V lost 4 bases, J lost 4 bases, and 9 bases stayed unmatched. The sample was peripheral blood. V is TRBV30 and J is TRBJ1-1; 7 bases map to TRBD1. The TCR comes from a man between 60 and 75 years old who had recovered from COVID-19. CDR3 in amino acids: CAWTPGQAATEAFF. In nucleotides, the CDR3 is TGTGCCTGGACCCCCGGACAGGCGGCCACTGAAGCTTTCTTT.